The 20 T cell receptor beta chains below come from one sample, sequenced in a study of cytomegalovirus exposure and HLA in healthy donors. PCR used 60 Vbeta primers and 13 Jbeta primers. Only in-frame clones appear in the TCRdb table, and some are missing; sequencing was by immunoSEQ multiplex PCR. The repertoire holds about 130,000 clones, with around 78% as singletons. Sequencing was done on a sample of PBMCs. The receptor source for this set is a woman in her forties or fifties in good health and CMV-seronegative.

This chain connects TRBV30 to TRBJ1-4; D is unclear. Trimming took 0 bases from V and 4 from J, leaving 9 bases between them. There are 14 residues in the CDR3. Germline CDR1 reads GTSNPN; CDR2 reads SVGIG (reference sequence). CDR3 sequence reads: CAWSVGGLNEKLFF. CDR3 sequence (DNA): TGTGCCTGGAGTGTGGGTGGACTTAATGAAAAACTGTTTTTT.

The J gene is TRBJ2-7, the V gene TRBV5-4, with 7 nucleotides matching TRBD2. The V segment lost 3 bases and the J segment 4 bases; nucleotides outside the gene matches: 7. CDR3 length: 14 amino acids. From germline, CDR1 is SGHNT and CDR2 YYREEE (reference sequence). The CDR3 coding sequence is TGTGCCAGCAGCTCGCCGGGACTAAGATACGAGCAGTACGTC. Translation gives CASSSPGLRYEQYV.

V usage is TRBV7-2 and J usage is TRBJ2-5; 11 bases map to TRBD2. CDR3 length equals 16 residues. CDR1 and CDR2 (germline): SGHTA, FQGNSA. Trimming removed 0 bases from V and 5 bases from J; junction bases left unmatched: 5. The CDR3, as DNA: TGTGCCAGCAGCTTAGCGCGAACTAGCGGGAGTGAGACCCAGTACTTC. It is translated as CASSLARTSGSETQYF.

The chain uses TRBV7-9 and TRBJ2-7; TRBD1 is a possible D gene (6 bases). Germline lookup yields CDR1 SEHNR and CDR2 FQNEAQ (reference sequence). The CDR3 has 13 residues. The V end was cut by 5 bases, the J end by 5 bases, with 13 bases between. The CDR3: CASSRPPGDEQYF. CDR3 DNA: TGTGCCAGCAGCCGACCGCCAGGGGACGAGCAGTACTTC.

The chain recombines TRBV5-1 with TRBJ2-3, with unresolved D. V lost 4 bases to trimming and J lost 7 bases, with 10 bases between them. The CDR3 loop spans 12 amino acids. The V gene's germline CDR1 is SGHRS and CDR2 YFSETQ. The CDR3 DNA reads TGCGCCAGCAGCCCAGAATCTTATACGCAGTATTTT. Translated: CASSPESYTQYF.

V gene TRBV6-6 combines with J gene TRBJ1-1; 10 bases are shared with TRBD1. The CDR3 has 16 residues. J lost 7 bases, V lost 6 bases, and 14 bases had no gene match. Germline V gene sequence: CDR1 MNHNY, CDR2 SVGAGI (reference sequence). The CDR3 is CASRSNVDRGLFEAFF. The DNA for the CDR3 is TGTGCCAGCAGATCCAACGTCGACAGGGGGCTTTTTGAAGCTTTCTTT.

This clone was picked up one time. The chain carries TRBV10-3 and TRBJ2-7, with TRBD1 matching 8 bases. Trimming cost V 3 bases and J 0 bases; bases outside gene matches: 4. The V gene's germline CDR1 is ENHRY and CDR2 SYGVKD. CDR3 length: 15 amino acids. The CDR3 spells CAISELGQASYEQYF. The DNA for the CDR3 is TGTGCCATCAGTGAATTGGGACAGGCCTCCTACGAGCAGTACTTC.

The chain uses TRBV4-1 and TRBJ1-1, with TRBD1 identical over 8 bases. The V gene end was trimmed by 0 bases and the J gene end by 5 bases; junction bases not matched to a gene: 5. Germline V gene data show CDR1 as MGHRA and CDR2 as YSYEKL. CDR3 length equals 15 residues. The CDR3 DNA is TGCGCCAGCAGCCAAGACAGGGGGCGGGTTACTGAAGCTTTCTTT. Its translation is CASSQDRGRVTEAFF.

The chain links TRBV7-6 to TRBJ1-1; D gene ambiguous. V was pared by 5 bases and J by 0 bases, with 10 bases between. The CDR3 contains 14 residues. Germline CDR1 and CDR2: SGHVS and FNYEAQ. CDR3 sequence (DNA): TGTGCCAGCAGCACCCCCGGGTTGAACACTGAAGCTTTCTTT. Amino acids: CASSTPGLNTEAFF.

The CDR3 region has the DNA TGTGCCAGCAGCTTTTCGGGGTCCTCCGGGGGTGAGCAGTTCTTC. It is translated as CASSFSGSSGGEQFF. V usage is TRBV7-3 and J usage is TRBJ2-1; a weak D match, TRBD2 (6 bases). Trimming pared 3 bases from V and 9 bases from J, leaving 18 bases between. The germline V gene encodes CDR1 SGHTA and CDR2 FQGTGA. This CDR3 contains 15 residues.

V gene TRBV30 combines with J gene TRBJ2-5, with D maybe TRBD1 (6 bases). CDR3 size: 13 residues. Germline CDR1 reads GTSNPN; CDR2 reads SVGIG (reference sequence). The V and J ends lost 0 bases and 4 bases respectively, with 9 bases between them. The CDR3 DNA sequence: TGTGCCTGGAGTGTAAGGGGGAGAGAGACCCAGTACTTC. Translated, it gives CAWSVRGRETQYF.

This chain connects TRBV29-1 to TRBJ1-2, with 10 bases aligning to TRBD1. Germline CDR1 reads SQVTM; CDR2 reads ANQGSEA. CDR3 length: 12 amino acids. Trimming removed 6 bases from V and 7 bases from J; junction bases left unmatched: 5. The CDR3 here is CSVTGGRAGYTF. The CDR3 region has the DNA TGCAGCGTGACAGGGGGCCGGGCTGGCTACACCTTC.

The rearrangement uses TRBV28 and TRBJ2-5; 9 bases are shared with TRBD1. Trimming cost V 0 bases and J 5 bases; bases outside gene matches: 4. The length of the CDR3 is 15 residues. The V gene's germline CDR1 is MDHEN and CDR2 SYDVKM. The CDR3 loop is CASSLWGTGMETQYF. CDR3 coding DNA: TGTGCCAGCAGTTTATGGGGGACAGGGATGGAGACCCAGTACTTC. Full variable domain (missing parts from reference TRBV28 and TRBJ2-5): DVKVTQSSRYLVKRTGEKVFLECVQDMDHENMFWYRQDPGLGLRLIYFSYDVKMKEKGDIPEGYSVSREKKERFSLILESASTNQTSMYLCASSLWGTGMETQYFGPGTRLLVL.

The chain couples TRBV2 to TRBJ1-1; no clear D gene. V lost 0 bases to trimming and J lost 5 bases, with 10 bases between them. In germline, CDR1 is SNHLY, CDR2 FYNNEI. The CDR3 sequence is 14 residues long. As DNA, the CDR3 is TGTGCCAGCAGTGAAGCGCCCCGGCGGACTGAAGCTTTCTTT. This translates into CASSEAPRRTEAFF. The full variable domain, with the rest looked up from reference TRBV2 and TRBJ1-1, is EPEVTQTPSHQVTQMGQEVILRCVPISNHLYFYWYRQILGQKVEFLVSFYNNEISEKSEIFDDQFSVERPDGSNFTLKIRSTKLEDSAMYFCASSEAPRRTEAFFGQGTRLTVV.

Of note for this clone: Other DNA sequences within the sample encode an identical CDR3. The rearrangement links TRBV27 to TRBJ1-1; 7 bases are a match to TRBD1. The V segment lost 2 bases and the J segment 4 bases; nucleotides outside the gene matches: 10. There are 16 residues in the CDR3. From germline, CDR1 is MNHEY and CDR2 SMNVEV (reference sequence). The CDR3, as DNA: TGTGCCAGCAGTTTAGTGAGGGGGCCCCTTCGCACTGAAGCTTTCTTT. Protein product: CASSLVRGPLRTEAFF.

The chain combines TRBV7-2 with TRBJ1-2; weak D call: TRBD1 (6 bases). CDR1 is SGHTA, CDR2 FQGNSA, per germline. V gave up 2 bases and J gave up 6 bases, with 10 bases separating them. The CDR3 runs 13 residues. As DNA, the CDR3 is TGTGCCAGCAGCTTATCAGGGGTAGATGGCTACACCTTC. This codes for CASSLSGVDGYTF.

V is TRBV5-1 and J is TRBJ2-7, with D tentatively TRBD2 (6 bases). V was clipped by 9 bases and J by 3 bases, with 19 bases between them. This CDR3 is 14 amino acids long. The germline V gene has CDR1 SGHRS and CDR2 YFSETQ. Written as DNA, the CDR3 is TGCGCCACTCCGGGTAGCGGAGGGTACTACGAGCAGTACGTC. It codes for CATPGSGGYYEQYV.

The V call is TRBV5-1, the J call TRBJ2-3; D is unresolved. This CDR3 is 13 amino acids long. V lost 3 bases to trimming and J lost 4 bases, with 9 bases between them. Germline lookup yields CDR1 SGHRS and CDR2 YFSETQ. The CDR3 spells CASSSLNADTQYF. CDR3 sequence (DNA): TGCGCCAGCAGCTCGCTAAACGCAGATACGCAGTATTTT.

V is TRBV28 and J is TRBJ1-5; D call uncertain. CDR3 length: 11 residues. Trimming took 7 bases from V and 4 from J, leaving 5 bases between them. Germline V gene data show CDR1 as MDHEN and CDR2 as SYDVKM. CDR3 DNA: TGTGCCAGCACACAAAATCAGCCCCAGCATTTT. As protein: CASTQNQPQHF.

This clone was seen a few times. Other DNA variants within this sample encode the same CDR3. The J gene is TRBJ2-5, the V gene TRBV2, with D perhaps matching TRBD2 (7 bases). The ends were cut back, 0 bases at V and 2 bases at J, with 10 bases in the middle. The CDR3 is 15 residues long. Germline V lookup: CDR1 SNHLY, CDR2 FYNNEI. The CDR3 spells CASSEARGPQETQYF. The CDR3 region has the DNA TGTGCCAGCAGTGAAGCGCGGGGGCCTCAAGAGACCCAGTACTTC.